This T cell receptor beta chain was documented in a study of CD8+CD57+ T cells in acquired aplastic anemia. Study information: Sorted cells (CD4+ and CD8+) yielded DNA amounts that averaged about 2.9 ug. Study conclusions and caveats: Between patients and controls, 25 to 30 CD8+ CDR3 sequences were found in common.

With respect to this clonotype: Its antigen is unidentified.

In patients chosen for sequencing, flow cytometry had shown CD8+CD57+ cell expansion. Acquired aplastic anemia of severe grade affected all patients. This CDR3 is built from 11 residues. Per the germline V gene, CDR1 is SEHNR and CDR2 is FQNEAQ (reference sequence). Trimming pared 5 bases from V and 8 bases from J, leaving 9 bases between. The use of genomic DNA as template underpinned the TCR beta VDJ and CDR3 profiling. TCRdb re-derived calls from the reads in MiXCR, one entry per CDR3 protein. Counted here are about 160,000 distinct CDR3 sequences, 71% occurring once; the ten biggest clones make up 35% to 50%.

Source material: sorted CD4+, CD8+, or CD8+CD57+ T cells (not recorded which) from PBMCs. The TCR originated in a human donor with aplastic anemia. The rearrangement joins TRBV7-9 to TRBJ1-1, with D unresolved. The CDR3 loop is CASSISTEAFF. The CDR3 DNA reads as TGTGCCAGCAGCATCTCAACGGAAGCTTTCTTT.